The source of this T cell receptor beta chain is a study of shared clonotypes between healthy human individuals. Trimming shortened V by 7 bases and J by 0 bases, and 16 bases separated the two germline ends. Germline lookup yields CDR1 MNHNY and CDR2 SVGAGI (reference sequence). This CDR3 is 15 amino acids long. Sequenced by immunoSEQ multiplex PCR; TCRdb stores in-frame clones only, minus some. The table records approximately 1,500,000 clones, around 98% of them present only once. The sequenced sample consisted of naive CD4+ T cells sorted from blood. As for subset: CD45RA+ positively selected. This clonotype was sampled from a man between 25 and 39 years old in good health. The V gene is TRBV6-6, the J gene TRBJ2-7, with D possibly matching TRBD1 (5 bases). The CDR3 protein is CASKRQLGFSYEQYF. The CDR3 DNA reads TGTGCCAGCAAGAGACAGCTGGGATTCTCCTACGAGCAGTACTTC.